The 25 T cell receptor beta chains presented below share a single source sample, sequenced in a study of blood T cells in healthy people across ages. Using a J-beta primer mix together with a sample-barcoded 5' primer, a second PCR was run for 7 to 11 cycles. TCRdb reprocessed the 5' RACE reads via MiXCR and lists one record per CDR3 protein. The profile shows some 790,000 distinct CDR3 sequences, about 30% of them singletons. The sequenced sample was blood. These TCRs come from an elderly woman in good health.

The chain carries TRBV2 and TRBJ2-1; 8 positions agree with TRBD2. The CDR3 sequence is 15 residues long. Germline-derived CDR1 and CDR2 are SNHLY and FYNNEI. V shed 5 bases, J shed 6 bases, and the junction held 9 bases outside the gene matches. CDR3 residues: CASSPGLGPLNEQFF. The CDR3 DNA sequence: TGTGCCAGCAGTCCGGGACTAGGGCCCCTCAATGAGCAGTTCTTC. The entire variable domain, with the rest obtained from reference TRBV2 and TRBJ2-1, is as follows: EPEVTQTPSHQVTQMGQEVILRCVPISNHLYFYWYRQILGQKVEFLVSFYNNEISEKSEIFDDQFSVERPDGSNFTLKIRSTKLEDSAMYFCASSPGLGPLNEQFFGPGTRLTVL.

As regards this clonotype: A much larger clone differs by one base, so this may be a read error. J is TRBJ2-1 and V is TRBV6-1; 8 bases are a match to TRBD1. Per the germline V gene, CDR1 is MNHNS and CDR2 is SASEGT. V shed 3 bases and J 6 bases; nucleotides not matched to a gene: 4. The CDR3 length is 14 residues. CDR3 nucleotides: TGTGCCAGCAGTGAGGGACAGGTTCGCAATGAGCAGTTCTTC. Amino acids: CASSEGQVRNEQFF.

At least ten counts were recorded for this clonotype. The chain combines TRBV20-1 with TRBJ2-5, with TRBD2 matching over 10 bases. The J segment lost 5 bases and the V segment lost 5 bases, leaving 5 bases of the junction unmatched. CDR3 length: 13 residues. Germline V gives CDR1 DFQATT, CDR2 SNEGSKA (reference sequence). The CDR3 is CSAVAGGRETQYF. The CDR3 bases are TGCAGTGCTGTAGCGGGGGGCCGGGAGACCCAGTACTTC.

This clonotype was recorded many times. The J gene is TRBJ2-1, the V gene TRBV10-2, with 14 bases matching TRBD2. Germline V gene data show CDR1 as WSHSY and CDR2 as SAAADI. The junction had 12 bases not matched to a gene; V was cut back by 5 bases and J by 0 bases. The CDR3 has 20 residues. CDR3 loop: CASSKGLAGVYISSYNEQFF. CDR3 bases: TGCGCCAGCAGTAAGGGACTAGCGGGGGTTTACATAAGCTCCTACAATGAGCAGTTCTTC.

Only a few counts were recorded for this clonotype. The CDR3 sequence is CASSSAVRTNEQFF. The CDR3 coding sequence is TGTGCCAGCAGCTCAGCGGTTCGGACCAATGAGCAGTTCTTC. The rearrangement joins TRBV7-9 to TRBJ2-1; TRBD2 is a possible D gene (5 bases). V dropped 4 bases and J dropped 6 bases, with 13 bases sitting between them. Germline V gene sequence: CDR1 SEHNR, CDR2 FQNEAQ (reference sequence). The CDR3 covers 14 residues. Using reference TRBV7-9 and TRBJ2-1 for the parts outside the CDR3, the full variable domain is DTGVSQNPRHKITKRGQNVTFRCDPISEHNRLYWYRQTLGQGPEFLTYFQNEAQLEKSRLLSDRFSAERPKGSFSTLEIQRTEQGDSAMYLCASSSAVRTNEQFFGPGTRLTVL.

In this sample, this clonotype turned up many times. This chain links TRBV6-6 with TRBJ2-5; D is ambiguous. The CDR3 runs to 11 residues. Deletions cut 6 bases from V and 5 bases from J, with 7 bases between. Germline-derived CDR1 and CDR2 are MNHNY and SVGAGI (reference sequence). CDR3 region: CASRKLETQYF. The CDR3 DNA is TGTGCCAGCAGGAAACTTGAGACCCAGTACTTC.

The chain combines TRBV20-1 with TRBJ1-5; D call uncertain. Germline CDR1 is DFQATT and CDR2 is SNEGSKA (reference sequence). The CDR3 spans 14 residues. V lost 6 bases and J 0 bases, leaving 12 bases between the germline ends. CDR3 residues: CSAKTHYSNQPQHF. The DNA of the CDR3 is TGCAGTGCAAAGACACATTATAGCAATCAGCCCCAGCATTTT.

In its sample, this clonotype was seen once. The chain recombines TRBV7-2 with TRBJ2-2; D is ambiguous. Trimming pared 1 base from V and 7 bases from J, leaving 10 bases between. Germline V gives CDR1 SGHTA, CDR2 FQGNSA. This CDR3 is built from 14 residues. CDR3 residues: CASSLVSSIGELFF. CDR3 DNA sequence: TGTGCCAGCAGCTTAGTATCGTCGATCGGGGAGCTGTTTTTT.

This clonotype was detected many times. V is TRBV2 and J is TRBJ1-5, with D maybe TRBD1 (5 bases). CDR1 SNHLY and CDR2 FYNNEI come from the germline V gene. This CDR3 is 14 amino acids long. V shed 3 bases and J shed 7 bases, with 13 bases lying between them. The CDR3 DNA follows: TGTGCCAGCAGTGACCGAGGGGTCGGGCAGCCCCAGCATTTT. This codes for CASSDRGVGQPQHF.

V is TRBV14 and J is TRBJ1-6; D uncertain. Germline V gene sequence: CDR1 SGHDN, CDR2 FVKESK. Between the trimmed V and J ends, which lost 1 base and 7 bases, there was a span of 11 bases. The CDR3 contains 15 residues. The DNA of the CDR3 is TGTGCCAGCAGCCAAGCGGCACACCAAAATTCACCCCTCCACTTT. Protein sequence: CASSQAAHQNSPLHF.

In this sample, this clonotype turned up a few times. At one end the junction does not follow the germline gene, possibly because of a read error. V gene TRBV9 combines with J gene TRBJ2-7; TRBD1 matches 8 bases. Per the germline V gene, CDR1 is SGDLS and CDR2 is YYNGEE. The CDR3 is made up of 15 amino acids. The CDR3 sequence is CTSSPGQDHSYEQYF. CDR3 in DNA: TGTACCAGCAGCCCGGGACAGGATCACTCCTACGAGCAGTACTTC.

The rearrangement links TRBV3-1 to TRBJ2-2, with 7 bases lining up with TRBD1. Germline loops: CDR1 LGHDT, CDR2 YNNKEL (reference sequence). This CDR3 is 15 amino acids long. With V trimmed by 1 base and J by 6 bases, 5 bases remained unmatched. CDR3 bases: TGTGCCAGCAGCCAAGGACAGGGATCATCCGGGGAGCTGTTTTTT. This translates into CASSQGQGSSGELFF.

As regards this clonotype: Given a much more abundant clone one base away, this may be a read error. The genes are TRBV12-3 or TRBV12-4 and TRBJ2-7; TRBD1 aligns across 8 bases. The CDR3 spans 16 residues. The CDR3 region is CASSLDLRGLPYGQYF. CDR3 DNA sequence: TGTGCCAGCAGTTTAGATCTCAGGGGGCTTCCCTACGGGCAGTACTTC.

This clonotype was recorded at least ten times. V gene TRBV30 combines with J gene TRBJ1-4; D may be TRBD1 (6 bases). Germline CDR1 reads GTSNPN; CDR2 reads SVGIG (reference sequence). The CDR3 covers 14 residues. The ends were cut back, 2 bases at V and 6 bases at J, with 13 bases in the middle. The chain's CDR3 is CAWSSQGAHEKLFF. The CDR3 DNA reads as TGTGCCTGGAGTTCACAGGGCGCCCATGAAAAACTGTTTTTT.

This clonotype came up a few times. The genes are TRBV14 and TRBJ2-7; D unresolved. The CDR3 length is 16 residues. V was cut by 0 bases and J by 2 bases, with 14 bases left in between. The germline CDR1 and CDR2 sequences are SGHDN and FVKESK. The CDR3 DNA reads as TGTGCCAGCAGCCAAGATGCCCTCCAAGGTACCTACGAGCAGTACTTC. Translated: CASSQDALQGTYEQYF. The whole variable domain, filled in from reference TRBV14 and TRBJ2-7, reads EAGVTQFPSHSVIEKGQTVTLRCDPISGHDNLYWYRRVMGKEIKFLLHFVKESKQDESGMPNNRFLAERTGGTYSTLKVQPAELEDSGVYFCASSQDALQGTYEQYFGPGTRLTVT.

The sample holds a few counts of this clonotype. The J gene is TRBJ1-4, the V gene TRBV6-4, with 8 positions matching TRBD1. Germline trimming cut 6 bases from V and 6 bases from J; bases unmatched to any gene: 9. CDR1 is MRHNA, CDR2 SNTAGT, per germline. The CDR3 totals 15 residues. As DNA, the CDR3 is TGTGCCAGCAGCGAGATCAGGGGGCGAGATGAAAAACTGTTTTTT. Translating it yields CASSEIRGRDEKLFF.

This clonotype came up many times. This chain connects TRBV11-2 to TRBJ2-1; 7 positions agree with TRBD1. The CDR3 is 15 amino acids. Germline lookup yields CDR1 SGHAT and CDR2 FQNNGV. The trim removed 3 bases at V and 7 bases at J, leaving 9 bases unmatched. CDR3 amino acids: CASSLTGLPNNEQFF. In DNA form, the CDR3 reads TGTGCCAGCAGCTTGACAGGGTTACCGAATAATGAGCAGTTCTTC.

This clonotype was counted between two and nine times. A much larger clone is a single base away; this may be a read error. The J gene is TRBJ2-7, the V gene TRBV6-5; 7 bases are shared with TRBD1. CDR1 MNHEY and CDR2 SVGAGI come from the germline V gene. The trim removed 2 bases at V and 2 bases at J, leaving 3 bases unmatched. CDR3 length equals 14 residues. CDR3 residues: CASSYRQGAYEQYF. For the CDR3, the DNA is TGTGCCAGCAGTTACCGACAGGGAGCCTACGAGCAGTACTTC.

This clonotype has a single count. This CDR3 is CASSLGLAGSIQYF. The DNA for the CDR3 is TGTGCCAGCAGTTTAGGACTAGCCGGGAGCATTCAGTACTTC. The chain uses TRBV12-3 or TRBV12-4 and TRBJ2-7; 7 nucleotides match TRBD2. TRBJ2-4 explains the end of the DNA better; the J call may be wrong. This CDR3 has 14 residues.

This clonotype was counted many times. In DNA form, the CDR3 reads TGCAGTGCTAGGTTGACGACTAGCGGGGGGGCAAATGAGCAGTTCTTC. Amino acid sequence: CSARLTTSGGANEQFF. The chain has TRBV20-1 and TRBJ2-1, with 14 bases matching TRBD2. V lost 3 bases, J lost 7 bases, and 8 bases stayed unmatched. CDR3 size: 16 residues. The germline V gene encodes CDR1 DFQATT and CDR2 SNEGSKA (reference sequence).

This clonotype was observed a single time. Since a much larger clone is just one base distant, this may be a read error. The rearrangement links TRBV6-1 to TRBJ1-2; no firm D call. CDR1 is MNHNS, CDR2 SASEGT, per germline. The CDR3 loop spans 12 amino acids. DNA of the CDR3: TGTGCCAGCAGTCGACCAAGCTATGGCCACACCTTC. It yields the protein CASSRPSYGHTF.

In its sample, this clonotype was seen many times. The chain has TRBV9 and TRBJ2-3; TRBD2 matches 8 bases. The CDR3 covers 16 residues. Trimming cost V 3 bases and J 0 bases; bases outside gene matches: 6. Per the germline V gene, CDR1 is SGDLS and CDR2 is YYNGEE. The CDR3, as DNA: TGTGCCAGCAGCGCTTCTAGCGGGTCTAGCACAGATACGCAGTATTTT. Its translation: CASSASSGSSTDTQYF.

In its sample, this clonotype was seen a few times. This chain links TRBV7-2 with TRBJ2-2; the D is unclear. The length of the CDR3 is 15 residues. Trimming cost V 0 bases and J 2 bases, with 7 bases left between them. CDR1 is SGHTA and CDR2 is FQGNSA in the germline V gene. This CDR3 reads CASSLAFPNTGELFF. The CDR3 nucleotides read TGTGCCAGCAGCTTAGCCTTCCCTAACACCGGGGAGCTGTTTTTT.

Concerning this clonotype itself: A read error may be the cause here, since a much bigger clone is one base away. This sequence joins TRBV20-1 and TRBJ2-3; 12 positions match TRBD2. The CDR3 extends over 15 amino acids. Germline lookup yields CDR1 DFQATT and CDR2 SNEGSKA (reference sequence). CDR3 in amino acids: CSARTSGGRTDPQYF. The CDR3 DNA is TGCAGTGCTAGAACTAGCGGGGGGCGGACAGATCCGCAGTATTTT.

This clonotype was counted ten times or more. This chain joins TRBV5-1 and TRBJ2-1; no reliable D call. V lost 4 bases and J lost 4, with 12 bases in between. The CDR3 contains 14 residues. Germline CDR1 and CDR2: SGHRS and YFSETQ. CDR3 sequence (DNA): TGCGCCAGCAGCATACGGACGGAGTACAATGAGCAGTTCTTC. This encodes CASSIRTEYNEQFF.